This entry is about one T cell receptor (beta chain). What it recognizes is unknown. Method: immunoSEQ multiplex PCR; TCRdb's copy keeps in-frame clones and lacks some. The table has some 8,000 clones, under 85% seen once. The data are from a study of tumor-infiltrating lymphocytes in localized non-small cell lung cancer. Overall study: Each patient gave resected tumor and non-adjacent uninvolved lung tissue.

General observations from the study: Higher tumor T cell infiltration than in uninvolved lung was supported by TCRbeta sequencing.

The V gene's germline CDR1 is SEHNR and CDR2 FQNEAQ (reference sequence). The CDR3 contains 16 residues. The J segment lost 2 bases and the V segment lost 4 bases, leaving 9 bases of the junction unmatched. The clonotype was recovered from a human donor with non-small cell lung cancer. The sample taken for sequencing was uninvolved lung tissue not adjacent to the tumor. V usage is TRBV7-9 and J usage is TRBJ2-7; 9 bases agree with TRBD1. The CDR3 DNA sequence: TGTGCCAGCAGCTCCGGGGGACAGGGATCGACCTACGAGCAGTACTTC. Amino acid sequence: CASSSGGQGSTYEQYF.